This is a list of T cell receptor beta chains from one sample in a study of beta chain features in type 1 diabetes. Only in-frame clones appear in the TCRdb table, and some are missing; sequencing was by immunoSEQ multiplex PCR. The sample comprises 850,000 to 900,000 clones, about a sixth of which are singletons, and 0.02% to 0.03% rests with the top ten. Sequenced input: naive CD4+ T cells from blood. Every receptor here comes from a woman aged 18-29 years in good health. Each CDR3 is given with its conserved first and last residue. The D gene is left open where the match is weak. The size of a clone is reported for some rows only, either as once, few or many, or as a class for expanded clones.

J	V	D	size	CDR3	DNA
TRBJ1-2	TRBV5-1	TRBD1	-	CASSLNPWTGGGYTF	TGCGCCAGCAGCTTGAACCCATGGACAGGCGGGGGCTACACCTTC
TRBJ1-1	TRBV19	-	few	CASNRVNTEAFF	TGTGCCAGTAACAGAGTGAACACTGAAGCTTTCTTT
TRBJ2-1	TRBV7-2	-	-	CASSRAFSSYNEQFF	TGTGCCAGCAGCAGGGCATTTAGCTCCTACAATGAGCAGTTCTTC
TRBJ2-1	TRBV28	-	-	CATHYNEQFF	TGTGCCACCCACTACAATGAGCAGTTCTTC
TRBJ2-5	TRBV7-2	-	-	CASSFEGETQYF	TGTGCCAGCAGCTTCGAGGGGGAGACCCAGTACTTC
TRBJ2-1	TRBV9	TRBD2	-	CASSPSGRGYDEQFF	TGTGCCAGCAGCCCCAGCGGGAGGGGTTATGATGAGCAGTTCTTC
TRBJ2-3	TRBV5-6	-	-	CASSFQSTDTQYF	TGTGCCAGCAGCTTTCAAAGCACAGATACGCAGTATTTT
TRBJ1-1	TRBV23-1	-	-	CASINTGRKNTEAFF	TGCGCCAGCATTAATACAGGGCGAAAGAACACTGAAGCTTTCTTT
TRBJ2-6	TRBV4-1	TRBD1	few	CASSPGDRGSGANVLTF	TGCGCCAGCAGCCCCGGGGACAGGGGGTCTGGGGCCAACGTCCTGACTTTC
TRBJ2-7	TRBV21-1	-	-	CASSTLAGGGEQYF	TGTGCCAGCAGCACCCTAGCGGGAGGAGGCGAGCAGTACTTC
TRBJ2-5	TRBV5-1	-	-	CASSPGRSQETQYF	TGCGCCAGCAGCCCGGGGCGGTCCCAAGAGACCCAGTACTTC
TRBJ2-3	TRBV4-1	TRBD2	-	CASSQDDSGGRAPTDTQYF	TGCGCCAGCAGCCAAGATGATTCGGGTGGGAGGGCCCCGACAGATACGCAGTATTTT
TRBJ2-1	TRBV19	-	few	CASSPRQYNEQFF	TGTGCCAGTAGTCCAAGACAGTACAATGAGCAGTTCTTC
TRBJ2-2	TRBV6-1	-	-	CASRHVNKATGELFF	TGTGCCAGCAGACACGTGAACAAGGCCACCGGGGAGCTGTTTTTT
TRBJ2-3	TRBV5-1	TRBD2	-	CASSRRASGGTDTQYF	TGCGCCAGCAGCCGGCGGGCTAGCGGGGGCACAGATACGCAGTATTTT
TRBJ1-5	TRBV19	-	-	CASSIGSLRHQPQHF	TGTGCCAGTAGTATAGGATCCCTAAGGCACCAGCCCCAGCATTTT
TRBJ2-2	TRBV4-3	-	few	CASSQESTIYSGELFF	TGCGCCAGCAGCCAAGAGTCGACTATTTATTCCGGGGAGCTGTTTTTT
TRBJ1-2	TRBV18	-	few	CASSPGAGDYGYTF	TGTGCCAGCTCACCCGGAGCAGGGGACTATGGCTACACCTTC
TRBJ2-2	TRBV7-9	TRBD1	few	CASSYRVLGQGGVSGELFF	TGTGCCAGCAGCTATCGCGTCCTGGGACAGGGCGGCGTGAGCGGGGAGCTGTTTTTT
TRBJ1-4	TRBV18	-	few	CASSPRYGTNEKLFF	TGTGCCAGCTCACCACGGTACGGGACTAATGAAAAACTGTTTTTT
TRBJ2-1	TRBV28	TRBD2	-	CASSLMGAGRSNEQFF	TGTGCCAGCAGTCTTATGGGAGCGGGAAGGTCCAATGAGCAGTTCTTC
TRBJ2-7	TRBV5-4	-	-	CASSLRSWGRSEQYF	TGTGCCAGCAGCTTGCGATCTTGGGGTAGGAGCGAGCAGTACTTC
TRBJ1-2	TRBV25-1	-	-	CASSEGGLPNYGYTF	TGTGCCAGCAGTGAAGGTGGTTTACCGAACTATGGCTACACCTTC
TRBJ1-5	TRBV28	-	-	CASSLRGSNQPQHF	TGTGCCAGCAGTTTGAGGGGGAGCAATCAGCCCCAGCATTTT
TRBJ2-7	TRBV4-2	-	few	CASSRNPTGSYEQYF	TGTGCCAGCAGTCGAAACCCGACAGGATCCTACGAGCAGTACTTC
TRBJ2-7	TRBV5-4	TRBD1	few	CASSLQGERQYF	TGTGCCAGCAGCTTGCAGGGGGAGAGGCAGTACTTC
TRBJ2-1	TRBV6-4	-	-	CASSDGIAPHNEQFF	TGTGCCAGCAGTGACGGGATTGCCCCACACAATGAGCAGTTCTTC
TRBJ2-7	TRBV15	-	few	CATSIAGTSYEQYF	TGTGCCACCAGCATTGCCGGGACCTCCTACGAGCAGTACTTC
TRBJ1-2	TRBV10-3	-	-	CAISESYRGYGYTF	TGTGCCATCAGTGAGTCGTACAGAGGGTATGGCTACACCTTC
TRBJ2-3	TRBV18	-	-	CASSPSTSRTDTQYF	TGTGCCAGCTCACCAAGCACTAGCCGCACAGATACGCAGTATTTT
TRBJ1-5	TRBV6-6	TRBD1	few	CASRTQGAIQPQHF	TGTGCCAGCAGAACGCAGGGGGCTATTCAGCCCCAGCATTTT
TRBJ2-7	TRBV7-2	-	-	CASSLHPGATFYEQYF	TGTGCCAGCAGCTTACATCCGGGTGCTACATTCTACGAGCAGTACTTC
TRBJ2-1	TRBV15	TRBD2	few	CATSRETGGERNEQFF	TGTGCCACCAGCAGAGAGACGGGAGGGGAGAGAAATGAGCAGTTCTTC
TRBJ2-1	TRBV7-9	TRBD2	-	CASSPRRETRDEQFF	TGTGCCAGCAGCCCCCGGCGGGAGACACGGGATGAGCAGTTCTTC
TRBJ2-3	TRBV5-1	TRBD2	-	CASSLETSGMADTQYF	TGCGCCAGCAGCTTGGAAACTAGCGGGATGGCAGATACGCAGTATTTT
TRBJ1-2	TRBV4-3	-	-	CASSQAGHNYGYTF	TGCGCCAGCAGCCAAGCAGGACATAACTATGGCTACACCTTC
TRBJ1-4	TRBV28	-	-	CASSSPTPGTNEKLFF	TGTGCCAGCAGTTCCCCAACGCCAGGAACTAATGAAAAACTGTTTTTT
TRBJ2-1	TRBV15	-	-	CATRDTSRYNEQFF	TGTGCCACCCGGGACACGAGCCGTTACAATGAGCAGTTCTTC
TRBJ2-7	TRBV28	TRBD2	-	CASSTPGDPSGRAYEQYF	TGTGCCAGCAGCACCCCGGGGGATCCTAGCGGGAGGGCCTACGAGCAGTACTTC
TRBJ1-1	TRBV15	-	few	CATSRDRQADFF	TGTGCCACCAGCAGAGATCGGCAGGCGGATTTCTTT
TRBJ2-3	TRBV4-2	TRBD2	-	CASSQGFSGSTDTQYF	TGTGCCAGCAGCCAAGGCTTTAGCGGGAGCACAGATACGCAGTATTTT
TRBJ2-1	TRBV28	TRBD2	-	CASSLWRLADVGSYNEQFF	TGTGCCAGCAGTTTATGGAGACTAGCGGACGTAGGGAGCTACAATGAGCAGTTCTTC
TRBJ2-3	TRBV4-3	-	few	CASSPKAGSRVSTDTQYF	TGCGCCAGCAGCCCTAAGGCGGGGAGCAGAGTGAGCACAGATACGCAGTATTTT
TRBJ2-1	TRBV7-2	TRBD2	-	CASSKTASGFYNEQFF	TGTGCCAGCAGCAAAACCGCTAGCGGGTTCTACAATGAGCAGTTCTTC
TRBJ1-1	TRBV2	-	-	CASSPRTVEGTEAFF	TGTGCCAGCAGTCCCAGGACAGTTGAAGGCACTGAAGCTTTCTTT